The subject of this entry is one T cell receptor beta chain. What it recognizes is unknown. CDR3 length equals 14 residues. Every individual CD8+ T cell subset underwent sorting in triplicate at approximately 280,000 cells apiece. The record originates from a study of CXCR3-negative and CXCR3-positive naive CD8 T cells. General study results and limits: Greater hydrophobicity was found in TRB CDR3s of CXCR3-positive naive cells than of CXCR3-negative naive cells. Memory CD8+ cells had much lower diversity, and both naive subsets had comparably high diversity. No difference in surface CD5 was seen between naive subsets, and TCR strength was inferred from TRB CDR3 properties.

5' RACE that incorporated UMI labels was used to prepare the TRB cDNA libraries. From the 5' RACE reads, TCRdb lists one entry per CDR3 protein and no DNA. The sample data list more than 65,000 distinct CDR3 sequences. The material sequenced was naive CXCR3- CD8+ T cells from blood. The subset is: CD45RO-CCR7+CD27+CD95- naive CD8+ T cells lacking CXCR3 (TNR3-). This rearrangement joins TRBV12-3 or TRBV12-4 to TRBJ1-5; without DNA, the TCRdb call of TRBD1 cannot be checked. The receptor's source is a human donor in good health. Some clones in this sample may be carry-over from other donors' samples. The CDR3 loop reads CASRLQGSNQPQHF.